Listed here is a single T cell receptor (beta chain). TCRdb reprocessed the RT-PCR reads via MiXCR and lists one record per CDR3 protein. In the table there are about a million distinct CDR3 sequences, roughly 18% of which are singletons. This record belongs to a study of patients and donors after allogeneic stem cell transplantation. The CDR3 is 14 amino acids. Germline CDR1 and CDR2: KGHDR and SFDVKD. Between the trimmed V and J ends, which lost 4 bases and 5 bases, there was a span of 11 bases. The chain is built from TRBV24-1 and TRBJ2-1; a possible D gene is TRBD2 (5 bases). Sequencing input: blood, either unsorted or a sorted T cell fraction (not recorded which). The clonotype comes from a human donor who was either an allogeneic HSCT recipient or a stem cell or donor lymphocyte infusion donor (not recorded which). It is not recorded whose cells these are; they may come from a transplant donor. CDR3 sequence reads: CATSEPGSNNEQFF. In DNA, the CDR3 is TGTGCCACCAGTGAGCCGGGGTCCAACAATGAGCAGTTCTTC.